A selection of T cell receptor beta chains follows, all from one sample in a study of T-cell reconstitution after alpha-beta-depleted transplantation in children. MiXCR was run by TCRdb on the PCR reads, yielding one entry per CDR3 protein. The sample has hundreds of thousands of distinct CDR3 sequences, approximately 15% seen once. Sequenced material: PBMCs from the stem cell graft donor, taken from the stem cell graft. These TCRs come from a human donor who donated a stem cell graft to a child with acute myeloid leukemia. Both conserved end residues are part of each CDR3. D genes are given only for firm matches. Size is stated for part of the rows, as once, few or many counts, or as a class when the clone is expanded.

d_call: .; j_call: TRBJ2-2; clone_size: few; v_call: TRBV7-8; cdr3_aa: CASSLRLGTGELFF; cdr3_nt: TGTGCCAGCAGCCTCCGACTGGGGACCGGGGAGCTGTTTTTT
d_call: TRBD2; j_call: TRBJ2-7; clone_size: many; v_call: TRBV12-3/TRBV12-4; cdr3_aa: CASSGGVTLYEQYF; cdr3_nt: TGTGCCTCCAGTGGGGGGGTTACCTTGTACGAGCAGTACTTC
d_call: .; j_call: TRBJ2-3; clone_size: few; v_call: TRBV11-2; cdr3_aa: CASSLDPPPDTQYF; cdr3_nt: TGTGCCAGCAGCTTAGACCCGCCCCCAGATACGCAGTATTTT
d_call: .; j_call: TRBJ2-1; clone_size: few; v_call: TRBV27; cdr3_aa: CASRGRNNEQFF; cdr3_nt: TGTGCCAGCAGGGGCAGAAACAATGAGCAGTTCTTC
d_call: TRBD2; j_call: TRBJ2-1; clone_size: few; v_call: TRBV4-3; cdr3_aa: CASSQEGLVIDEQFF; cdr3_nt: TGCGCCAGCAGCCAAGAGGGACTAGTAATCGATGAGCAGTTCTTC
d_call: TRBD2; j_call: TRBJ2-7; clone_size: .; v_call: TRBV5-1; cdr3_aa: CASSTGLAGEKEQYF; cdr3_nt: TGCGCCAGCAGCACGGGACTAGCGGGGGAGAAGGAGCAGTACTTC
d_call: .; j_call: TRBJ1-2; clone_size: many; v_call: TRBV20-1; cdr3_aa: CSARIPASYGYTF; cdr3_nt: TGCAGTGCTAGAATTCCGGCGTCCTATGGCTACACCTTC
d_call: .; j_call: TRBJ1-3; clone_size: many; v_call: TRBV12-3/TRBV12-4; cdr3_aa: CASSLSVEDTIYF; cdr3_nt: TGTGCCAGCAGTTTAAGTGTGGAAGACACCATATATTTT
d_call: .; j_call: TRBJ2-5; clone_size: many; v_call: TRBV20-1; cdr3_aa: CSARDWWGAGETQYF; cdr3_nt: TGCAGTGCTAGGGACTGGTGGGGGGCCGGGGAGACCCAGTACTTC
d_call: TRBD1; j_call: TRBJ2-2; clone_size: few; v_call: TRBV24-1; cdr3_aa: CATSGQGSEELFF; cdr3_nt: TGTGCCACCAGTGGACAGGGGTCTGAGGAGCTGTTTTTT
d_call: .; j_call: TRBJ2-3; clone_size: many; v_call: TRBV20-1; cdr3_aa: CSASMALIADTQYF; cdr3_nt: TGCAGTGCTAGTATGGCTCTTATTGCAGATACGCAGTATTTT
d_call: .; j_call: TRBJ1-2; clone_size: few; v_call: TRBV12-3/TRBV12-4; cdr3_aa: CASRKRTVYGYTF; cdr3_nt: TGTGCCAGCAGGAAACGGACGGTATATGGCTACACCTTC
d_call: .; j_call: TRBJ2-4; clone_size: few; v_call: TRBV10-3; cdr3_aa: CAISDGALAKNIQYF; cdr3_nt: TGTGCCATCAGTGACGGCGCCCTAGCCAAAAACATTCAGTACTTC
d_call: .; j_call: TRBJ1-1; clone_size: .; v_call: TRBV12-3/TRBV12-4; cdr3_aa: CASSSQTITEAFF; cdr3_nt: TGTGCCAGCAGTTCCCAAACGATCACTGAAGCTTTCTTT
d_call: .; j_call: TRBJ2-5; clone_size: many; v_call: TRBV5-6; cdr3_aa: CASSWTPGRETQYF; cdr3_nt: TGTGCCAGCAGCTGGACTCCCGGGAGAGAGACCCAGTACTTC
d_call: .; j_call: TRBJ2-3; clone_size: few; v_call: TRBV12-3/TRBV12-4; cdr3_aa: CASTQPGTDTQYF; cdr3_nt: TGTGCCAGCACCCAGCCAGGCACAGATACGCAGTATTTT
d_call: TRBD1; j_call: TRBJ1-1; clone_size: few; v_call: TRBV6-2/TRBV6-3; cdr3_aa: CASRDRVKTEAFF; cdr3_nt: TGTGCCAGCCGGGACAGGGTAAAGACTGAAGCTTTCTTT
d_call: TRBD1; j_call: TRBJ1-6; clone_size: many; v_call: TRBV6-1; cdr3_aa: CASSRDRNSPLHF; cdr3_nt: TGTGCCAGCAGTAGGGACAGAAATTCACCCCTCCACTTT
d_call: .; j_call: TRBJ2-3; clone_size: .; v_call: TRBV20-1; cdr3_aa: CSASRWGQEDTQYF; cdr3_nt: TGCAGTGCTAGCCGCTGGGGGCAGGAAGATACGCAGTATTTT
d_call: TRBD2; j_call: TRBJ2-1; clone_size: few; v_call: TRBV20-1; cdr3_aa: CSANSGGAGNEQFF; cdr3_nt: TGCAGTGCAAATAGCGGGGGGGCTGGGAATGAGCAGTTCTTC
d_call: TRBD1; j_call: TRBJ1-6; clone_size: .; v_call: TRBV20-1; cdr3_aa: CSARDRGSSPLHF; cdr3_nt: TGCAGTGCTAGGGACAGGGGCAGTTCACCCCTCCACTTT
d_call: TRBD1; j_call: TRBJ2-7; clone_size: few; v_call: TRBV5-1; cdr3_aa: CASSPGTGGFNEQYF; cdr3_nt: TGCGCCAGCAGCCCAGGGACAGGGGGCTTTAACGAGCAGTACTTC
d_call: TRBD2; j_call: TRBJ2-1; clone_size: many; v_call: TRBV20-1; cdr3_aa: CSARGGGSYNEQFF; cdr3_nt: TGCAGTGCTAGAGGGGGGGGCTCCTACAATGAGCAGTTCTTC
d_call: .; j_call: TRBJ2-2; clone_size: .; v_call: TRBV10-1; cdr3_aa: CASSESTLTDNTGELFF; cdr3_nt: TGCGCCAGCAGTGAGTCGACATTGACAGATAACACCGGGGAGCTGTTTTTT
d_call: .; j_call: TRBJ2-1; clone_size: many; v_call: TRBV5-1; cdr3_aa: CASRFLAYDEQFF; cdr3_nt: TGCGCCAGCAGATTCCTAGCCTATGATGAGCAGTTCTTC
d_call: .; j_call: TRBJ1-1; clone_size: few; v_call: TRBV9; cdr3_aa: CASSVGGPGAEAFF; cdr3_nt: TGTGCCAGCAGCGTTGGGGGCCCGGGCGCTGAAGCTTTCTTT
d_call: TRBD1; j_call: TRBJ1-2; clone_size: few; v_call: TRBV20-1; cdr3_aa: CSAGDRRNYGYTF; cdr3_nt: TGCAGTGCTGGGGACAGGAGAAACTATGGCTACACCTTC
d_call: TRBD2; j_call: TRBJ2-1; clone_size: many; v_call: TRBV29-1; cdr3_aa: CSVEMTSRSYNEQFF; cdr3_nt: TGCAGCGTTGAAATGACTAGCCGTTCCTACAATGAGCAGTTCTTC
d_call: .; j_call: TRBJ2-3; clone_size: .; v_call: TRBV2; cdr3_aa: CASNKLRGDDTQYF; cdr3_nt: TGTGCCAGCAACAAACTCAGGGGTGATGATACGCAGTATTTT
d_call: .; j_call: TRBJ1-5; clone_size: .; v_call: TRBV7-2; cdr3_aa: CASSLAPGAGQPQHF; cdr3_nt: TGTGCCAGCAGCTTAGCGCCCGGGGCGGGACAGCCCCAGCATTTT
d_call: .; j_call: TRBJ1-5; clone_size: .; v_call: TRBV4-3; cdr3_aa: CASSQDMGGDQPQHF; cdr3_nt: TGCGCCAGCAGCCAAGATATGGGCGGGGATCAGCCCCAGCATTTT
d_call: .; j_call: TRBJ2-2; clone_size: few; v_call: TRBV29-1; cdr3_aa: CSVVGVTGELFF; cdr3_nt: TGCAGCGTTGTCGGGGTAACCGGGGAGCTGTTTTTT
d_call: .; j_call: TRBJ1-3; clone_size: many; v_call: TRBV29-1; cdr3_aa: CSVQPHISGNTIYF; cdr3_nt: TGCAGCGTTCAACCCCACATCTCTGGAAACACCATATATTTT
d_call: .; j_call: TRBJ1-4; clone_size: .; v_call: TRBV7-2; cdr3_aa: CASSLLDRYNEKLFF; cdr3_nt: TGTGCCAGCAGCTTACTGGACAGATATAATGAAAAACTGTTTTTT
d_call: .; j_call: TRBJ1-5; clone_size: few; v_call: TRBV20-1; cdr3_aa: CSASEGRANQPQHF; cdr3_nt: TGCAGTGCATCTGAGGGCCGGGCCAATCAGCCCCAGCATTTT
d_call: TRBD1; j_call: TRBJ2-2; clone_size: .; v_call: TRBV20-1; cdr3_aa: CSAKTNYRQGPLNTGELFF; cdr3_nt: TGCAGTGCTAAAACAAACTACCGACAGGGCCCATTGAACACCGGGGAGCTGTTTTTT
d_call: TRBD1; j_call: TRBJ1-1; clone_size: few; v_call: TRBV29-1; cdr3_aa: CSAKMATGERFTEAFF; cdr3_nt: TGCAGCGCCAAAATGGCCACAGGGGAGAGGTTCACTGAAGCTTTCTTT
d_call: .; j_call: TRBJ1-5; clone_size: few; v_call: TRBV7-2; cdr3_aa: CASSLGPLGRSVVGQPQHF; cdr3_nt: TGTGCCAGCAGCTTAGGGCCCTTGGGAAGGTCTGTGGTTGGTCAGCCCCAGCATTTT
d_call: .; j_call: TRBJ1-1; clone_size: .; v_call: TRBV4-1; cdr3_aa: CASSLQGENTEAFF; cdr3_nt: TGCGCCAGCAGCCTCCAGGGTGAGAACACTGAAGCTTTCTTT
d_call: .; j_call: TRBJ2-1; clone_size: few; v_call: TRBV6-5; cdr3_aa: CASSYSANPSYNEQFF; cdr3_nt: TGTGCCAGCAGTTACTCGGCAAACCCCTCCTACAATGAGCAGTTCTTC
d_call: TRBD2; j_call: TRBJ2-3; clone_size: few; v_call: TRBV3-1; cdr3_aa: CASSQDWRGGRTDTQYF; cdr3_nt: TGTGCCAGCAGCCAAGACTGGCGCGGGGGACGCACAGATACGCAGTATTTT
d_call: .; j_call: TRBJ2-5; clone_size: few; v_call: TRBV24-1; cdr3_aa: CATSDGGTPYQETQYF; cdr3_nt: TGTGCCACCAGTGATGGTGGGACACCGTACCAAGAGACCCAGTACTTC
d_call: TRBD1; j_call: TRBJ1-3; clone_size: few; v_call: TRBV20-1; cdr3_aa: CSARVEGAVRGLSGNTIYF; cdr3_nt: TGCAGTGCTAGAGTTGAGGGGGCGGTCAGGGGGCTCTCTGGAAACACCATATATTTT
d_call: .; j_call: TRBJ2-1; clone_size: .; v_call: TRBV5-1; cdr3_aa: CASSLEGGRYNEQFF; cdr3_nt: TGCGCCAGCAGCTTGGAGGGGGGGAGATACAATGAGCAGTTCTTC